This TCR beta chain was sequenced during a study of T cell responses to AZD1222 COVID-19 vaccine. Findings of the study overall: White British donors predominated, females outnumbered males, and clonal diversity was possibly underestimated. Nearly half of spike-specific TCRs reportedly target variant regions that are unmutated in the B.1.351 and B.1.1.7 variants. Spike-specific TCR depth and breadth grew after two AZD1222 doses.

Assay: immunoSEQ multiplex PCR; the TCRdb copy retains only in-frame clones and omits some. The sample holds roughly 56,000 clones; approximately 83% are singletons and the top ten take around 15%. Points on this clone: The antigen is unknown. Its ends do not fully match the called genes, so a read error is possible.

The CDR3 is made up of 19 amino acids. Germline lookup yields CDR1 KGHSH and CDR2 LQKENI. The receptor was isolated from an adult in good health. Sample: peripheral blood, taken on day 0 of AZD1222 vaccination. The chain combines TRBV18 with TRBJ1-5; D is possibly TRBD1 (5 bases). DNA of the CDR3: TGTGCCAGCTCTCCACGACACCGGGGGGAGGGGAAAGCTCATCAGCCCCAGCATTTT. As protein: CASSPRHRGEGKAHQPQHF.